Presented here are 27 T cell receptor beta chains from one specimen sequenced in a study of long-term antiretroviral therapy in people with HIV. Version v3.0 of the immunoSEQ assay ran at survey level. Assay used: immunoSEQ multiplex PCR; TCRdb lists only in-frame clones, some missing. Among fewer than 30,000 clones listed, roughly 79% were seen once. This sample comprised unsorted PBMCs, obtained at the start of antiretroviral therapy, before treatment. These receptors originate from a woman younger than 30 with HIV.

The V call is TRBV2, the J call TRBJ1-2, with TRBD1 as a possible D gene (5 bases). Germline values: CDR1 SNHLY, CDR2 FYNNEI. V was shortened by 6 bases and J by 4 bases, with 18 bases between the two germline ends. The CDR3 is made up of 15 amino acids. Here the CDR3 reads CASRLRDPNPYGYTF. The CDR3 region has the DNA TGTGCCAGCAGGCTCCGGGACCCTAACCCCTATGGCTACACCTTC.

This chain connects TRBV18 to TRBJ1-4; D not certain. Germline CDR1 and CDR2: KGHSH and LQKENI. Trimming stripped 2 bases from V and 3 bases from J, with 10 bases between. The CDR3 runs to 15 residues. The CDR3 DNA follows: TGTGCCAGCTCACCATACAGTCGACCTAATGAAAAACTGTTTTTT. It codes for CASSPYSRPNEKLFF.

The chain carries TRBV6-6 and TRBJ2-1; D is unresolved. V was trimmed by 6 bases and J by 7 bases, leaving 13 bases between them. This CDR3 spans 13 amino acids. Germline lookup yields CDR1 MNHNY and CDR2 SVGAGI (reference sequence). This chain's CDR3 is CASSSLPVNEQFF. The CDR3 nucleotides are TGTGCCAGCAGCTCTCTCCCAGTTAATGAGCAGTTCTTC.

This clone was counted once. The junction departs from the called germline gene at one end, perhaps through a read error. Other DNA sequences in the sample encode the same CDR3. V and J are TRBV28 and TRBJ1-2, with TRBD1 as a possible D gene (6 bases). The length of the CDR3 is 15 residues. Germline values: CDR1 MDHEN, CDR2 SYDVKM. Here the CDR3 reads CASSPTGTLYYGYTF. The DNA for the CDR3 is TGTGCCAGCAGTCCCACCGGGACACTTTACTATGGTTACACCTTC.

The V and J genes are TRBV5-1 and TRBJ1-1; D might be TRBD1 (5 bases). The V and J ends lost 4 bases and 4 bases respectively, with 11 bases between them. This CDR3 spans 13 amino acids. The germline CDR1 and CDR2 sequences are SGHRS and YFSETQ. In DNA, the CDR3 is TGCGCCAGCAGCCCGGAAGGGGCCACTGAAGCTTTCTTT. It yields the protein CASSPEGATEAFF.

This chain connects TRBV6-5 to TRBJ2-1; D gene unclear. V dropped 5 bases and J dropped 6 bases, with 11 bases sitting between them. The CDR3 runs 13 residues. Germline V gene lookup returns CDR1 MNHEY and CDR2 SVGAGI. This CDR3 reads CASSPKSSNEQFF. DNA for the CDR3: TGTGCCAGCAGTCCCAAATCAAGCAATGAGCAGTTCTTC.

The chain recombines TRBV27 with TRBJ1-2, with D possibly TRBD1 on 5 matching bases. The V end lost 6 bases, the J end lost 2 bases, and 13 bases lay between the germline ends. The CDR3 loop spans 14 amino acids. Germline loops: CDR1 MNHEY, CDR2 SMNVEV (reference sequence). The CDR3 protein is CASSPGPANYGYTF. The CDR3 nucleotides are TGTGCCAGCAGCCCGGGACCAGCAAACTATGGCTACACCTTC.

The chain joins TRBV28 to TRBJ1-4; TRBD1 agrees at 7 bases. Germline lookup yields CDR1 MDHEN and CDR2 SYDVKM. V shed 7 bases, J shed 6 bases, and the junction held 14 bases outside the gene matches. This CDR3 is 16 amino acids long. The CDR3 here is CASTPIWDRYHEKLFF. The CDR3 DNA follows: TGTGCCAGCACGCCGATCTGGGACAGATACCATGAAAAACTGTTTTTT.

The rearrangement joins TRBV29-1 to TRBJ2-2; D gene uncertain. Trimming pared 3 bases from V and 7 bases from J, leaving 15 bases between. The CDR3 sequence is 14 residues long. The germline gives CDR1 SQVTM, CDR2 ANQGSEA. In DNA, the CDR3 is TGCAGCGTTGACTTTGCCACCCCCGGCGGGGAGCTGTTTTTT. This encodes CSVDFATPGGELFF.

The table lists this clone with a count of one. V usage is TRBV9 and J usage is TRBJ2-7; no clear D gene. This CDR3 has 14 residues. V was clipped by 0 bases and J by 3 bases, with 10 bases between them. Germline V CDR1 and CDR2: SGDLS, YYNGEE. CDR3 nucleotide sequence: TGTGCCAGCAGCGTAGGAGTGCAGAACTACGAGCAGTACTTC. It translates to CASSVGVQNYEQYF.

The J gene is TRBJ2-1, the V gene TRBV9; the D gene is possibly TRBD1 (6 bases). Per germline, CDR1 SGDLS and CDR2 YYNGEE. V was shortened by 2 bases and J by 8 bases, with 14 bases between the two germline ends. The CDR3 loop spans 14 amino acids. The CDR3 bases are TGTGCCAGCAGCGTTCTGGACAGATCCCATGAGCAGTTCTTC. The encoded protein is CASSVLDRSHEQFF.

The chain couples TRBV20-1 to TRBJ1-1; D gene unclear. V gave up 0 bases and J gave up 8 bases, with 4 bases separating them. The CDR3 length is 10 residues. The germline V gene encodes CDR1 DFQATT and CDR2 SNEGSKA (reference sequence). The CDR3 spells CSARDYEAFF. In nucleotides, the CDR3 is TGCAGTGCTAGAGATTACGAAGCTTTCTTT.

J is TRBJ2-2 and V is TRBV7-3; 12 bases map to TRBD1. J gave up 4 bases and V 6 bases, and 6 bases lay outside the gene matches. Germline CDR1 and CDR2: SGHTA and FQGTGA. The length of the CDR3 is 16 residues. The CDR3 sequence: CASSKPGQGATGELFF. DNA for the CDR3: TGTGCCAGCAGTAAACCGGGACAGGGGGCCACCGGGGAGCTGTTTTTT.

The V gene is TRBV7-9, the J gene TRBJ2-5; weak D call: TRBD2 (6 bases). CDR3 size: 12 residues. Between the trimmed V and J ends, which lost 6 bases and 5 bases, there was a span of 10 bases. In germline, CDR1 is SEHNR, CDR2 FQNEAQ (reference sequence). CDR3: CASREGDETQYF. The CDR3 coding sequence is TGTGCCAGCAGGGAGGGCGATGAGACCCAGTACTTC.

V gene TRBV4-2 combines with J gene TRBJ1-3, with TRBD1 identical over 9 bases. The trim removed 0 bases at V and 4 bases at J, leaving 1 base unmatched. Looked up from germline, CDR1 is LGHNA and CDR2 is YNFKEQ. This CDR3 has 15 amino acids. The CDR3 sequence: CASSQEGTGGNTIYF. The CDR3 DNA reads as TGTGCCAGCAGCCAAGAAGGGACAGGGGGAAACACCATATATTTT.

This clone was observed once. The chain couples TRBV25-1 to TRBJ2-7, with 8 bases matching TRBD2. Germline values: CDR1 MGHDK, CDR2 SYGVNS. J gave up 4 bases and V 8 bases, and 16 bases lay outside the gene matches. The CDR3 spans 16 residues. CDR3 coding DNA: TGTGCCAGCTCTACTTGGGAAGGGACTAGTAGGTACGAGCAGTACTTC. Translation: CASSTWEGTSRYEQYF.

This clone was seen a single time. The chain employs TRBV28 and TRBJ1-2; D remains unclear. With 3 bases removed from V and 7 bases from J, the gap between germline ends came to 15 bases. The length of the CDR3 is 14 residues. The V gene's germline CDR1 is MDHEN and CDR2 SYDVKM. The CDR3 DNA is TGTGCCAGCAGTTTTTCCGGGGTCCCCCCTGGCTACACCTTC. Translated, it gives CASSFSGVPPGYTF.

A single count supports this clone. This chain links TRBV5-4 with TRBJ2-1; 8 nucleotides line up with TRBD2. The CDR3 has 17 residues. Germline V lookup: CDR1 SGHNT, CDR2 YYREEE (reference sequence). J lost 5 bases, V lost 0 bases, and 10 bases had no gene match. The CDR3 sequence: CASSLAFGGGPNNEQFF. The DNA of the CDR3 is TGTGCCAGCAGCTTGGCCTTCGGGGGGGGGCCCAACAATGAGCAGTTCTTC. The variable domain in full, completed from reference TRBV5-4 and TRBJ2-1, reads ETGVTQSPTHLIKTRGQQVTLRCSSQSGHNTVSWYQQALGQGPQFIFQYYREEENGRGNFPPRFSGLQFPNYSSELNVNALELDDSALYLCASSLAFGGGPNNEQFFGPGTRLTVL.

J is TRBJ1-1 and V is TRBV5-4; D might be TRBD1 (6 bases). The CDR3 contains 18 residues. Germline CDR1 SGHNT, CDR2 YYREEE (reference sequence). Trimming left V 3 bases short and J 6 bases short, with 27 bases between. CDR3 coding DNA: TGTGCCAGCAGCTCACGGACAGTCAGAATGGATCTAGGGTCTGAAGCTTTCTTT. Its protein is CASSSRTVRMDLGSEAFF. The complete variable domain, with remaining parts taken from reference TRBV5-4 and TRBJ1-1, reads ETGVTQSPTHLIKTRGQQVTLRCSSQSGHNTVSWYQQALGQGPQFIFQYYREEENGRGNFPPRFSGLQFPNYSSELNVNALELDDSALYLCASSSRTVRMDLGSEAFFGQGTRLTVV.

The rearrangement links TRBV27 to TRBJ2-3; 7 positions agree with TRBD2. CDR1 is MNHEY, CDR2 SMNVEV, per germline (reference sequence). The length of the CDR3 is 15 residues. With 8 bases clipped from V and 2 bases from J, the junction kept 10 bases outside the gene matches. CDR3 loop: CASGVAGLPTDTQYF. CDR3 in DNA: TGTGCCAGCGGAGTCGCGGGACTACCCACAGATACGCAGTATTTT.

This sequence joins TRBV5-1 and TRBJ2-2; D might be TRBD2 (5 bases). The CDR3 has 12 residues. The V gene lost 6 bases and the J gene lost 4 bases, with 7 bases spanning the gap. CDR1 SGHRS and CDR2 YFSETQ come from the germline V gene. CDR3: CASNRGTGELFF. The CDR3, as DNA: TGCGCCAGCAATCGGGGCACCGGGGAGCTGTTTTTT.

The V gene is TRBV10-3, the J gene TRBJ1-4, with 8 positions matching TRBD1. The germline gives CDR1 ENHRY, CDR2 SYGVKD. V shed 9 bases, J shed 5 bases, and the junction held 5 bases outside the gene matches. CDR3 length: 13 residues. CDR3 sequence (DNA): TGTGCCATAGGACAGGGAGCCAATGAAAAACTGTTTTTT. The encoded protein is CAIGQGANEKLFF.

The rearrangement joins TRBV2 to TRBJ2-7; D unclear. CDR1 and CDR2 (germline): SNHLY, FYNNEI. V was pared by 6 bases and J by 4 bases, with 10 bases between. CDR3 size: 12 residues. Here the CDR3 reads CASRGTPYEQYF. The CDR3 nucleotides read TGTGCCAGCAGGGGAACACCGTACGAGCAGTACTTC. The whole variable domain, remainder taken from reference TRBV2 and TRBJ2-7, is EPEVTQTPSHQVTQMGQEVILRCVPISNHLYFYWYRQILGQKVEFLVSFYNNEISEKSEIFDDQFSVERPDGSNFTLKIRSTKLEDSAMYFCASRGTPYEQYFGPGTRLTVT.

The chain employs TRBV28 and TRBJ2-7, with 7 bases matching TRBD1. CDR3 size: 14 residues. J lost 6 bases, V lost 2 bases, and 7 bases had no gene match. In germline, CDR1 is MDHEN, CDR2 SYDVKM. CDR3 bases: TGTGCCAGCAGTTTACTCGGGACAGTTCCCGAGCAGTACTTC. Protein product: CASSLLGTVPEQYF.

The CDR3 DNA sequence: TGTGCCAGCAGTGTAGTGCCTAGCGGGAGCACAGATACGCAGTATTTT. Protein sequence: CASSVVPSGSTDTQYF. The V call is TRBV2, the J call TRBJ2-3; 8 bases map to TRBD2. The junction had 6 bases not matched to a gene; V was cut back by 4 bases and J by 0 bases. The CDR3 spans 16 residues. Looked up from germline, CDR1 is SNHLY and CDR2 is FYNNEI.

The chain links TRBV6-5 to TRBJ1-2; D might be TRBD1 (6 bases). CDR3 length: 14 amino acids. Germline CDR1 MNHEY, CDR2 SVGAGI. V was trimmed by 5 bases and J by 4 bases, leaving 14 bases between them. CDR3 DNA: TGTGCCAGCAGTCTAGGGGGTGCGACCTATGGCTACACCTTC. Its translation: CASSLGGATYGYTF.

The J gene is TRBJ2-1, the V gene TRBV18; 7 nucleotides align to TRBD2. The germline CDR1 and CDR2 sequences are KGHSH and LQKENI. The length of the CDR3 is 15 residues. J gave up 8 bases and V 1 base, and 8 bases lay outside the gene matches. The CDR3 sequence: CASSPRPGGWDEQFF. The CDR3 DNA is TGTGCCAGCTCACCACGACCGGGGGGTTGGGATGAGCAGTTCTTC.